These 16 T cell receptor beta chains were sequenced from one sample in a study of blood T cell repertoires in COVID-19 (TCRdb year 2020). The receptor library was made with the immunoSEQ multiplex PCR assay. Drawn from immuneACCESS, this table holds only the in-frame rearrangements with V and J called that TCRdb kept. Clones are partly lost; checked studies trace under half to an unresolved V gene and leave the rest unexplained. The sample data list under 250,000 clones, and roughly 90% of these were observed just once. 0.8% to 1% of the sample belongs to the ten largest clones. Sequenced material: peripheral blood. The receptor source for this set is a man aged 55 to 70 with COVID-19, enrolled during active disease.

The chain recombines TRBV28 with TRBJ1-4; weak D call: TRBD1 (5 bases). The CDR3 is made up of 15 amino acids. Between the trimmed V and J ends, which lost 3 bases and 3 bases, there was a span of 11 bases. The germline V gene encodes CDR1 MDHEN and CDR2 SYDVKM. The DNA for the CDR3 is TGTGCCAGCAGTTTTCAGGGCATGGCTAATGAAAAACTGTTTTTT. Translated, it gives CASSFQGMANEKLFF.

The chain is built from TRBV6-6 and TRBJ1-4; D perhaps matches TRBD1 (6 bases). V gave up 5 bases and J gave up 4 bases, with 11 bases separating them. The CDR3 extends over 14 amino acids. In germline, CDR1 is MNHNY, CDR2 SVGAGI (reference sequence). CDR3 DNA: TGTGCCAGCAGTCGGGGGCAGGTTAATGAAAAACTGTTTTTT. Translated, it gives CASSRGQVNEKLFF.

This chain links TRBV3-1 (or the pseudogene TRBV3-2) with TRBJ2-3; 7 nucleotides line up with TRBD2. The CDR3 has 18 residues. V gave up 4 bases and J gave up 3 bases; unmatched junction bases: 16. Germline V gene lookup returns CDR1 LGHDT and CDR2 YNNKEL (reference sequence). CDR3: CASSLGGGRAVGTDTQYF. The CDR3 DNA follows: TGTGCCAGCAGCCTGGGGGGAGGGAGGGCCGTCGGAACAGATACGCAGTATTTT.

J is TRBJ2-2 and V is TRBV5-8; weak D call: TRBD1 (5 bases). The CDR3 has 16 amino acids. The germline CDR1 and CDR2 sequences are SGHTS and YDEGEE. V was cut by 0 bases and J by 2 bases, with 11 bases left in between. This CDR3 is CASSLVQGSNTGELFF. CDR3 DNA: TGTGCCAGCAGCTTGGTGCAGGGTAGCAACACCGGGGAGCTGTTTTTT.

CDR3 region: CASSPGGGAAGDEQFF. The CDR3, as DNA: TGTGCCAGCTCACCGGGCGGGGGGGCTGCTGGGGATGAGCAGTTCTTC. The V call is TRBV18, the J call TRBJ2-1, with 9 bases fitting TRBD2. V trimming: 3 bases; J trimming: 8 bases; junction bases outside the gene matches: 11. CDR1 and CDR2 (germline): KGHSH, LQKENI. This CDR3 is 16 amino acids long.

This chain connects TRBV2 to TRBJ2-1; 9 bases are shared with TRBD2. Germline CDR1 SNHLY, CDR2 FYNNEI. The CDR3 runs 15 residues. Trimming at V came to 1 base and at J to 12 bases, leaving 10 bases not matched to a gene. Here the CDR3 reads CASSEVASGVDGQFF. Written as DNA, the CDR3 is TGTGCCAGCAGTGAAGTGGCTAGCGGGGTGGACGGGCAGTTCTTC.

This sequence joins TRBV9 and TRBJ1-6, with D perhaps TRBD1 (6 bases). V gave up 4 bases and J gave up 7 bases, with 18 bases separating them. From germline, CDR1 is SGDLS and CDR2 YYNGEE. The CDR3 is 16 residues long. The CDR3 bases are TGTGCCAGCAGCCCCTCGGGGGGCGAGGGAAATTCACCCCTCCACTTT. Its translation is CASSPSGGEGNSPLHF.

On this clone itself: The sample contains more than one DNA sequence encoding this CDR3. V gene TRBV28 combines with J gene TRBJ1-6, with TRBD1 matching 8 bases. Losses at the gene ends were 4 bases for V and 5 bases for J; bases not matched to a gene: 4. The CDR3 spans 15 residues. CDR1 and CDR2 from the germline V gene are MDHEN and SYDVKM. The CDR3 loop reads CASSSGQGNNSPLHF. DNA for the CDR3: TGTGCCAGCAGTTCCGGACAGGGCAATAATTCACCCCTCCACTTT.

The chain recombines TRBV19 with TRBJ2-3; D gene ambiguous. V gave up 3 bases and J gave up 0 bases, with 10 bases separating them. CDR3 length: 15 amino acids. Germline CDR1 LNHDA, CDR2 SQIVND (reference sequence). In nucleotides, the CDR3 is TGTGCCAGTAGTATCGTCCCCCGTAGCACAGATACGCAGTATTTT. Protein sequence: CASSIVPRSTDTQYF. The full variable domain, completed using reference TRBV19 and TRBJ2-3, is DGGITQSPKYLFRKEGQNVTLSCEQNLNHDAMYWYRQDPGQGLRLIYYSQIVNDFQKGDIAEGYSVSREKKESFPLTVTSAQKNPTAFYLCASSIVPRSTDTQYFGPGTRLTVL.

V and J are TRBV19 and TRBJ1-6; D uncertain. The CDR3 covers 15 residues. Between the trimmed V and J ends, which lost 5 bases and 0 bases, there was a span of 8 bases. The germline CDR1 and CDR2 sequences are LNHDA and SQIVND (reference sequence). Written as DNA, the CDR3 is TGTGCCAGTAGTGCCGAGAGCTCCTATAATTCACCCCTCCACTTT. Its protein product is CASSAESSYNSPLHF.

V usage is TRBV9 and J usage is TRBJ2-3; D remains unclear. The CDR3 consists of 15 residues. Germline lookup yields CDR1 SGDLS and CDR2 YYNGEE. The ends were cut back, 0 bases at V and 2 bases at J, with 10 bases in the middle. The CDR3 DNA reads TGTGCCAGCAGCGTAGGAAAGCGTACCACAGATACGCAGTATTTT. Translation: CASSVGKRTTDTQYF.

The chain recombines TRBV28 with TRBJ2-1, with 10 positions matching TRBD1. The CDR3 is 17 residues long. The J segment lost 8 bases and the V segment lost 6 bases, leaving 16 bases of the junction unmatched. Per germline, CDR1 MDHEN and CDR2 SYDVKM. The CDR3 loop is CASSQYTGTGVDDEQFF. The CDR3 DNA is TGTGCCAGCAGCCAGTACACCGGGACAGGGGTAGACGATGAGCAGTTCTTC.

V usage is TRBV28 and J usage is TRBJ1-6; possible D gene TRBD1, 6 bases. The CDR3 is 15 amino acids. Trimming stripped 5 bases from V and 9 bases from J, with 17 bases between. CDR1 is MDHEN and CDR2 is SYDVKM in the germline V gene. This chain's CDR3 is CASSPARGGLSPLHF. The CDR3 DNA follows: TGTGCCAGCAGTCCTGCCAGGGGCGGACTTTCACCCCTCCACTTT. Variable domain in full (rest from reference TRBV28 and TRBJ1-6): DVKVTQSSRYLVKRTGEKVFLECVQDMDHENMFWYRQDPGLGLRLIYFSYDVKMKEKGDIPEGYSVSREKKERFSLILESASTNQTSMYLCASSPARGGLSPLHFGNGTRLTVT.

The V call is TRBV27, the J call TRBJ1-3, with TRBD1 identical over 7 bases. Germline V gene data show CDR1 as MNHEY and CDR2 as SMNVEV (reference sequence). The ends lost 5 bases at V and 3 bases at J; junction bases unmatched: 7. This CDR3 contains 15 residues. The CDR3 loop is CASSPRGQVGNTIYF. For the CDR3, the DNA is TGTGCCAGCAGTCCACGCGGACAGGTTGGAAACACCATATATTTT.

The DNA of the CDR3 is TGTGCCACCAGCAGAGACAGGGGGCTCAATTCACCCCTCCACTTT. Encoded protein: CATSRDRGLNSPLHF. This chain uses TRBV15 with TRBJ1-6; the match to TRBD1 covers 8 bases. Germline assignment: CDR1 LNHNV and CDR2 YYDKDF (reference sequence). J gave up 7 bases and V 0 bases, and 2 bases lay outside the gene matches. The CDR3 has 15 amino acids.

The gene calls are TRBV30 and TRBJ2-1; D gene unclear. V lost 7 bases to trimming and J lost 6 bases, with 10 bases between them. The V gene's germline CDR1 is GTSNPN and CDR2 SVGIG (reference sequence). The CDR3 spans 11 residues. For the CDR3, the DNA is TGTGCCTCGAGCTCCAGCAATGAGCAGTTCTTC. It codes for CASSSSNEQFF.